This paragraph reports one T cell receptor (beta chain). This sample stems from a study of blood T cell repertoires in COVID-19. Overall study: Some COVID-19 samples were acute and others convalescent; all came from the United States, Italy and Spain. The cDNA or gDNA used as material had been derived from T cells, B-cell-depleted T cells, or PBMCs.

The V end lost 2 bases, the J end lost 10 bases, and 18 bases lay between the germline ends. Germline V gene data show CDR1 as LGHDT and CDR2 as YNNKEL (reference sequence). The CDR3 runs to 16 residues. Original handling: Estimation of nucleated cell counts relied on the amplification of reference gene primers. TCRdb's table, derived via immunoSEQ multiplex PCR, lists solely in-frame clones and lacks some. V and J calls and clone size are given by that table; D and trimming were obtained from the DNA. The data hold about 24,000 clones, with around three quarters observed a single time. The source material was peripheral blood. The chain employs TRBV3-1 (or the pseudogene TRBV3-2) and TRBJ1-6; D might be TRBD1 (6 bases). This receptor was identified in a woman aged 80 or over with acute or convalescent COVID-19. The CDR3 loop reads CASSQSTSQGNSPLHF. CDR3 DNA: TGTGCCAGCAGCCAATCGACTTCCCAGGGGAACTCACCCCTCCACTTT.